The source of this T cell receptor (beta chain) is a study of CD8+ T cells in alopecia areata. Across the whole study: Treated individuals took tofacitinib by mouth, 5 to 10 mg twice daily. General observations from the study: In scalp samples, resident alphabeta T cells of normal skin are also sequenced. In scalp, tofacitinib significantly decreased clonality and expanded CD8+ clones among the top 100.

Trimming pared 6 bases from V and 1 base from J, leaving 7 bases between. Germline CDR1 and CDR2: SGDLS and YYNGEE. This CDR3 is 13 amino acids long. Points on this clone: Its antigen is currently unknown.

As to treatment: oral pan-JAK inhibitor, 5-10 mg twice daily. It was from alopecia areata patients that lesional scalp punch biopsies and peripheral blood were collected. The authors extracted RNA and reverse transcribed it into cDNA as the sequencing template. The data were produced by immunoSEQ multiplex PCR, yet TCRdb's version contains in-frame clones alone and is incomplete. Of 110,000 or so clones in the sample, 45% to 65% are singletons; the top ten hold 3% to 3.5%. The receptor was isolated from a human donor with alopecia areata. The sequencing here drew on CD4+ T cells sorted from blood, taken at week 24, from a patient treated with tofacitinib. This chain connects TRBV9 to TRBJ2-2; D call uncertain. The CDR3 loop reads CASNGGNTGELFF. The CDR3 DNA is TGTGCCAGCAATGGCGGGAACACCGGGGAGCTGTTTTTT.